This TCR beta chain was identified during a study of regulatory T cells in long-lasting Graves disease. Germline-derived CDR1 and CDR2 are SGHTA and FQGNSA. Trimming took 2 bases from V and 2 from J, leaving 10 bases between them. The CDR3 totals 14 residues. Stated time point: newly diagnosed GD, antithyroid drugs for less than 3 months. Construction of the TCR library relied on RNA isolated from PBMCs. Patients came through an endocrinology department, and that department was in Xi'an, China. This clonotype was detected ten times or more. The TCR beta library used iRepertoire HTBI primers with Arm-PCR amplification of CDR3. TCRdb reprocessed the multiplex PCR reads via MiXCR and lists one record per CDR3 protein. Here the sample spans some 500,000 distinct CDR3 sequences, roughly 13% being singletons. These same data were also listed under a study on T cells in Graves' hyperthyroidism and ophthalmopathy.

This receptor was obtained from a man in his thirties or forties with Graves disease. The specimen comprised peripheral blood mononuclear cells (PBMCs), sampled at new diagnosis, from a patient treated with antithyroid drugs. The chain uses TRBV7-2 and TRBJ2-7; D uncertain. CDR3 in amino acids: CASSLYASPYEQYF. The CDR3 DNA reads TGTGCCAGCAGCTTATATGCTAGTCCCTACGAGCAGTACTTC.